Below are 7 T cell receptor beta chains sequenced from a single sample in a study of blood T cell repertoires in COVID-19. The protocol was immunoSEQ multiplex PCR, while the TCRdb copy is restricted to in-frame clones and leaves out a portion. Here the sample spans about 210,000 clones, 85% being singletons. The sequencing sample was made of peripheral blood. These receptors were obtained from a woman in her 70s with COVID-19, enrolled during active disease.

The chain carries TRBV5-8 and TRBJ1-2; 8 bases are shared with TRBD1. J was trimmed by 2 bases and V by 4 bases; bases with no gene match: 4. The CDR3 extends over 14 amino acids. In germline, CDR1 is SGHTS, CDR2 YDEGEE. The CDR3 DNA sequence: TGTGCCAGCAGCCGGACAGGGCGGAACTATGGCTACACCTTC. Translated, it gives CASSRTGRNYGYTF.

The CDR3 sequence: CASSYQGAHTEAFF. CDR3 in DNA: TGTGCCAGCAGCTACCAGGGGGCCCACACTGAAGCTTTCTTT. V is TRBV11-3 and J is TRBJ1-1, with 8 bases that match TRBD1. Germline CDR1 is SGHNT and CDR2 is YENEEA. This CDR3 has 14 residues. J was trimmed by 3 bases and V by 4 bases; bases with no gene match: 4.

V is TRBV27 and J is TRBJ2-7; D perhaps matches TRBD1 (5 bases). CDR1 MNHEY and CDR2 SMNVEV come from the germline V gene (reference sequence). Trimming removed 0 bases at V and 6 bases at J, with 9 bases between. The length of the CDR3 is 13 residues. CDR3 protein: CASSLSRVSEQYF. The CDR3 DNA is TGTGCCAGCAGTTTATCCAGGGTAAGCGAGCAGTACTTC.

The J gene is TRBJ1-6, the V gene TRBV9; 11 positions match TRBD1. There are 16 residues in the CDR3. V shed 4 bases and J 7 bases; nucleotides not matched to a gene: 7. Germline V gene data show CDR1 as SGDLS and CDR2 as YYNGEE. The DNA for the CDR3 is TGTGCCAGCAGCTTAGGACAGGGGGCGCGCAATTCACCCCTCCACTTT. Residues: CASSLGQGARNSPLHF.

This clone showed up just once. CDR3 coding DNA: TGTGCCAGCGAGTCCGGGACAGGGGTGGAGACCCAGTACTTC. Translation: CASESGTGVETQYF. This chain links TRBV19 with TRBJ2-5; 10 nucleotides align to TRBD1. This CDR3 comprises 14 residues. CDR1 and CDR2 (germline): LNHDA, SQIVND (reference sequence). Losses at the gene ends were 9 bases for V and 5 bases for J; bases not matched to a gene: 9. Together with reference TRBV19 and TRBJ2-5, the CDR3 gives the full variable domain: DGGITQSPKYLFRKEGQNVTLSCEQNLNHDAMYWYRQDPGQGLRLIYYSQIVNDFQKGDIAEGYSVSREKKESFPLTVTSAQKNPTAFYLCASESGTGVETQYFGPGTRLLVL.

V is TRBV6-5 and J is TRBJ1-5; D not certain. This CDR3 is 14 amino acids long. Germline-derived CDR1 and CDR2 are MNHEY and SVGAGI. The ends were cut back, 0 bases at V and 11 bases at J, with 14 bases in the middle. CDR3 sequence reads: CASSYSSGREAQHF. The CDR3 DNA sequence: TGTGCCAGCAGTTACTCGTCCGGGCGGGAGGCCCAGCATTTT.

This clone occurred a few times. The J gene is TRBJ1-2, the V gene TRBV7-2; 9 bases are shared with TRBD1. The V segment lost 5 bases and the J segment 2 bases; nucleotides outside the gene matches: 6. Germline V gene sequence: CDR1 SGHTA, CDR2 FQGNSA. This CDR3 region has 15 residues. In nucleotides, the CDR3 is TGTGCCAGCAGCGGACTGGACAGGGGCAACTATGGCTACACCTTC. It yields the protein CASSGLDRGNYGYTF.